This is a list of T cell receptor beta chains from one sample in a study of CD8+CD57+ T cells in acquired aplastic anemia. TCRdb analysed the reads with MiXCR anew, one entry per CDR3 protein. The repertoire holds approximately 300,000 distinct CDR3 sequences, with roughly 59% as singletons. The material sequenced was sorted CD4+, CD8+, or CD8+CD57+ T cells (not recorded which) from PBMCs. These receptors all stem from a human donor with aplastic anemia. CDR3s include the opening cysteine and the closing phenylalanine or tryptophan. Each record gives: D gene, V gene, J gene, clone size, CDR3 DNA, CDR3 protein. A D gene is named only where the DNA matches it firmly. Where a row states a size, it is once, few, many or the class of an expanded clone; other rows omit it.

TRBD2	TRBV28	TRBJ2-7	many	TGTGCCAGCAGTTCTCCGACTAGCACCTCCTACGAGCAGTACTTC	CASSSPTSTSYEQYF
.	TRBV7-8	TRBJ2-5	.	TGTGCCAGCACCGGGTACGCACAAAGCAATCAGCCCCAGTACTTC	CASTGYAQSNQPQYF
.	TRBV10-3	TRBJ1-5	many	TGTGCCATCAGTAGGGAGGGCAATCAGCCCCAGCATTTT	CAISREGNQPQHF
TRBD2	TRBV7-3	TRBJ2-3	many	TGTGCCAGCAGCCCCTGGACTAGCTCTCTCACAGATACGCAGTATTTT	CASSPWTSSLTDTQYF
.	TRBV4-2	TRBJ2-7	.	TGTGCCAGCAGCCAAGACCTCTTCTACGAGCAGTACTTC	CASSQDLFYEQYF
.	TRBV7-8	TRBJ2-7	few	TGTGCCAGCAGCTCCGAGGTGGCTAGCGCCTACGAGCAGTACTTC	CASSSEVASAYEQYF
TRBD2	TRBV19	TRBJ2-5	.	TGTGCCAGTAGTATAGGCGGGGGGCCTGAGACCCAGTACTTC	CASSIGGGPETQYF
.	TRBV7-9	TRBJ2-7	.	TGTGCCAGCAGCTCCTCCCGACAGCACCACGAGCAGTACTTC	CASSSSRQHHEQYF
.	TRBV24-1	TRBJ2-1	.	TGTGCCAACAGACGCGTAAGCGGGCAGTTCTTC	CANRRVSGQFF
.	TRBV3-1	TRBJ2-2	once	TGTGCCAGCAGCCAGGAACTTTCCCCTGTCCGGGAGCTGTTTTTT	CASSQELSPVRELFF
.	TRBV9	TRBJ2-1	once	TGTGCCAGCAGTACCCTAGCGGAGGGGGGTGAGCAGTTCTTC	CASSTLAEGGEQFF
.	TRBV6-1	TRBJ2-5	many	TGTGCCAGCATCGAGGGGGGTGGGCAAGAGACCCAGTACTTC	CASIEGGGQETQYF
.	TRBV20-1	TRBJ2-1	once	TGCAGTGCTATCCGGCCAGTTTACAATGAGCAGTTCTTC	CSAIRPVYNEQFF
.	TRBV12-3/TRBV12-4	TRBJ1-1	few	TGTGCCAGCAGGCGGACTGAAGCTTTCTTT	CASRRTEAFF
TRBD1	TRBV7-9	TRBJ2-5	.	TGTGCCAGCAGCAGGGACAGGCAATACTTC	CASSRDRQYF
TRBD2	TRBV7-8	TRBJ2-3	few	TGTGCCAGCAGCTTAATCGGACTAGCGGGTACAGATACGCAGTATTTT	CASSLIGLAGTDTQYF
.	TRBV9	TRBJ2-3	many	TGTGCCAGCAGCGTAGGGACAACTAGCACAGATACGCAGTATTTT	CASSVGTTSTDTQYF
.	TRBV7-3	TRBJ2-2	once	TGTGCCAGCGGGGAGGGAGGGGGCCGGAACACCGGGGAGCTGTTTTTT	CASGEGGGRNTGELFF
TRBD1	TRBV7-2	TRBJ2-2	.	TGTGCCAGCAGCTTACCAGGGGGCGTCGCCGGGGAGCTGTTTTTT	CASSLPGGVAGELFF
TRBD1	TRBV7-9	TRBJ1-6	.	TGTGCCAGCAGCTTTGCCGGGACAGGGGACCCCCTCCACTTT	CASSFAGTGDPLHF
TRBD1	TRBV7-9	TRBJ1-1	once	TGTGCCAGCAGCCCCGGGACAGGGGGATCCACTGAAGCTTTCTTT	CASSPGTGGSTEAFF
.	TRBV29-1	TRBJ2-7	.	TGCAGCGTCGTTGATAAGGGGCAAGTCTACAAGCAGTACTTC	CSVVDKGQVYKQYF
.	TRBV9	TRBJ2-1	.	TGTGCCAGCAGCGTCGGTCTAGCGTCTAGCACAGATACGCAGTTCTTC	CASSVGLASSTDTQFF
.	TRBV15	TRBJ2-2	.	TGTGCCACCAGCAGAGTGTCAGGTTACACCGGGGAGCTGTTTTTT	CATSRVSGYTGELFF
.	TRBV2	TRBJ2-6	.	TGTGCCAGAGGGCAGGTGGGCTCTGGGGCCAACGTCCTGACTTTC	CARGQVGSGANVLTF
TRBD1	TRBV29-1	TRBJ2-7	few	TGCAGCGTTGAAGTCTTGCAGGGGGCAGGTGAGCAGTACTTC	CSVEVLQGAGEQYF
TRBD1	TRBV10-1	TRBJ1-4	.	TGCGCCAGCAGCCCCGGGACAGGGGATGAAAAACTGTTTTTT	CASSPGTGDEKLFF
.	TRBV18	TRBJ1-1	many	TGTGCCAGCCGGATCCCGGGCGGCGCCCTCACTGAAGCTTTCTTT	CASRIPGGALTEAFF
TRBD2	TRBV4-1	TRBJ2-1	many	TGCGCCAGCAGCCAAGGAGCGGGGGGTTACAATGAGCAGTTCTTC	CASSQGAGGYNEQFF
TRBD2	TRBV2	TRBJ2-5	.	TGTGCCAGCAGTGTCCAAAGGACTAGCGGGAGGAAGACCCAGTACTTC	CASSVQRTSGRKTQYF
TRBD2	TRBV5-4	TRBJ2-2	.	TGTGCCAGCAGCGACTCGGGCCGGGGGGTGGGGGAGCTGTTTTTT	CASSDSGRGVGELFF
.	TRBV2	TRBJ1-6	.	TGTGCCAGCAGTGGTCCTAGCGGGGCAGGGTCACCCCTCCACTTT	CASSGPSGAGSPLHF
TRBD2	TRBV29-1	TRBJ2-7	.	TGCAGCGTATATTCCGGGACTAGCGCGTACGAGCAGTACTTC	CSVYSGTSAYEQYF
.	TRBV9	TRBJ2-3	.	TGTGCCAGCAGCGTAGTCGGGACGGCAGATACGCAGTATTTT	CASSVVGTADTQYF
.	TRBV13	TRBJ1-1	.	TGTGCCAGCAGCCCCGGGGGTGCTGAAGCTTTCTTT	CASSPGGAEAFF
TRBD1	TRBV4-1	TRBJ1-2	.	TGCGCCAGCAGCCTAGGACAGGGGCGAACTAACTATGGCTACACCTTC	CASSLGQGRTNYGYTF
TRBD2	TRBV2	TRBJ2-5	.	TGCGCCAGCAGGTGGCGGGGGGGAGAGACCCAGTACTTC	CASRWRGGETQYF
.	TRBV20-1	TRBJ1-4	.	TGCAGTGCTAGAGATGCGGGGTTAGGCGAAAAACTGTTTTTT	CSARDAGLGEKLFF
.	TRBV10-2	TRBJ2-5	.	TGCGCCAGCAGCGGGGGTGCGGGTATTACGTGGGAGACCCAGTACTTC	CASSGGAGITWETQYF
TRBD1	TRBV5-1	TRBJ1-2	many	TGCGCCAGCAGCTTGGTGGCCAAAGGACAGGAACTCTATGGCTACACCTTC	CASSLVAKGQELYGYTF
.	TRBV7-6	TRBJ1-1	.	TGTGCCAGCAGCGCGGGACCGGTGAACACTGAAGCTTTCTTT	CASSAGPVNTEAFF
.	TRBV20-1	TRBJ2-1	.	TGCAGTGCTAGTTGGCCCCTGCCAGGGGCTCCTGGCAATGAGCAGTTCTTC	CSASWPLPGAPGNEQFF
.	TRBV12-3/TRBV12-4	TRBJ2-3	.	TGTGCCAGCAGGTACAGGGAGGATACGCAGTATTTT	CASRYREDTQYF
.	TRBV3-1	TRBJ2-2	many	TGTGCCAGCAGCCACCTAAGCAGGGCTGGGGAGCTGTTTTTT	CASSHLSRAGELFF
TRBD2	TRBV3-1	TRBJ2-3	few	TGTGCCAGCAGCCCAGCGGGAGTAGGTCTCACAGATACGCAGTATTTT	CASSPAGVGLTDTQYF
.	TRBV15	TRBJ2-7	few	TGTGCCACCAGCAGAGGGGGTACTTCCTACGAGCAGTACTTC	CATSRGGTSYEQYF
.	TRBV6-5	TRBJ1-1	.	TGTGCCAGCAGGGCCATGGGCGAAGCTTTCTTT	CASRAMGEAFF
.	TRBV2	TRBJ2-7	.	TGTGCCAGCAGTGAAAATCAGGTTTCCTACGAGCAGTACTTC	CASSENQVSYEQYF
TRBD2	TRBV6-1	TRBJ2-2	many	TGTGCCAGCAGCCCTGTGTCGGGGGGAACCGGGGAGCTGTTTTTT	CASSPVSGGTGELFF
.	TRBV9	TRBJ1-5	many	TGTGCCAGCAGCGGGGTTGGGCAGGTTAATCAGCCCCAGCATTTT	CASSGVGQVNQPQHF
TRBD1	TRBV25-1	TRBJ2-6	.	TGTGCCAGCAGTGGGCAGGGGGTACCCTCTGGGGCCAACGTCCTGACTTTC	CASSGQGVPSGANVLTF
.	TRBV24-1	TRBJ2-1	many	TGTGCCACCAGTGACTCGAAAACTAGGCGGTCCAACAATGAGCAGTTCTTC	CATSDSKTRRSNNEQFF
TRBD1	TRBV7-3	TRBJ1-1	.	TGTGCCAGCAGTGACCGAACCAGGGGGCTAGGGGGGAACACTGAAGCTTTCTTT	CASSDRTRGLGGNTEAFF
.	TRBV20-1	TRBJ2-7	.	TGCAGTGCTAGAGATACAGCAGCTTACTACGAGCAGTACTTC	CSARDTAAYYEQYF
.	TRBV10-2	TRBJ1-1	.	TGCGCCACACGAAATCAGGGGAGCACTGAAGCTTTCTTT	CATRNQGSTEAFF
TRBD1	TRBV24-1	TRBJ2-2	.	TGTGCCACCAGTGAAGGGACAGCGAACACCGGGGAGCTGTTTTTT	CATSEGTANTGELFF
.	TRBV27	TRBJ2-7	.	TGTGCCAGCAGTGATGGATCAGCGCAGTACTTC	CASSDGSAQYF